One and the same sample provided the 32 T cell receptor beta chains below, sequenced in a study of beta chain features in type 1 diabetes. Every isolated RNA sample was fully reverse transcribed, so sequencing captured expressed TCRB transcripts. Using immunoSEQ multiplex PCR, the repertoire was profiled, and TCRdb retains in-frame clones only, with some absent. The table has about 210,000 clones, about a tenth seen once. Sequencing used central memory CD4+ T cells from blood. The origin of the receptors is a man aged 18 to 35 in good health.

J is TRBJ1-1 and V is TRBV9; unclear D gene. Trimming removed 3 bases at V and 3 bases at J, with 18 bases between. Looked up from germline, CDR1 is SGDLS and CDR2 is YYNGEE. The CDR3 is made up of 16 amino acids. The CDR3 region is CASSAQIGVLHTEAFF. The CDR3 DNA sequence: TGTGCCAGCAGCGCTCAAATCGGGGTTCTGCACACTGAAGCTTTCTTT. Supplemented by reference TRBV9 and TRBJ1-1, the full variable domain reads DSGVTQTPKHLITATGQRVTLRCSPRSGDLSVYWYQQSLDQGLQFLIQYYNGEERAKGNILERFSAQQFPDLHSELNLSSLELGDSALYFCASSAQIGVLHTEAFFGQGTRLTVV.

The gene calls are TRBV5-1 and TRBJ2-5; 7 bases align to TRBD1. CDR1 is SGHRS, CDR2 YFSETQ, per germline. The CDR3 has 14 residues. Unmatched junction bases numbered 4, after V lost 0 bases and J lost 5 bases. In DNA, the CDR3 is TGCGCCAGCAGCTTGGGAGGGGGCGAGGAGACCCAGTACTTC. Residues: CASSLGGGEETQYF.

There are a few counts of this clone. DNA for the CDR3: TGTGCCAGCAGCTTCGCCTCCTACAATGAGCAGTTCTTC. It encodes CASSFASYNEQFF. The chain recombines TRBV7-2 with TRBJ2-1; D ambiguous. The germline V and J ends were trimmed by 3 bases and 0 bases, with 3 bases remaining between them. The CDR3 length is 13 residues. The germline V gene encodes CDR1 SGHTA and CDR2 FQGNSA.

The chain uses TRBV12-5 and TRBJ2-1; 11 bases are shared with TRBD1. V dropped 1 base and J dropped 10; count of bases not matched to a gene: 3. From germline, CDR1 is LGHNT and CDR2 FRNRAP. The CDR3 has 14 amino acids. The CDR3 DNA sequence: TGTGCTAGTGGTTTGGCCGGGACAGGGGGGGAGCAGTTCTTC. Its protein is CASGLAGTGGEQFF.

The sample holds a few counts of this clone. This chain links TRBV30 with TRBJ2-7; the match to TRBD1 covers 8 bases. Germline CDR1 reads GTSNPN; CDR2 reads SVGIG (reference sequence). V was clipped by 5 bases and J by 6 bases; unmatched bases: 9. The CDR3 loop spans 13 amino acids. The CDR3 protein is CAWSPGGRSEQYF. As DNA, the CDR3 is TGTGCCTGGTCCCCAGGGGGCCGATCCGAGCAGTACTTC.

CDR3 amino acids: CASSPVSSGRGEQFF. The CDR3 bases are TGTGCCAGCAGCCCCGTCTCTAGCGGGAGAGGTGAGCAGTTCTTC. The chain couples TRBV9 to TRBJ2-1; 10 bases are a match to TRBD2. The CDR3 has 15 residues. V was pared by 4 bases and J by 9 bases, with 10 bases of the junction left unmatched. The germline CDR1 and CDR2 sequences are SGDLS and YYNGEE.

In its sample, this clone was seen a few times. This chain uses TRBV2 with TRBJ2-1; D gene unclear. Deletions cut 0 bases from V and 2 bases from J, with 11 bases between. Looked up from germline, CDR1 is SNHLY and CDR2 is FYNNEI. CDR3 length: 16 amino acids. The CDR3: CASSEALGTPYNEQFF. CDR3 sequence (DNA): TGTGCCAGCAGTGAAGCGCTTGGAACCCCCTACAATGAGCAGTTCTTC.

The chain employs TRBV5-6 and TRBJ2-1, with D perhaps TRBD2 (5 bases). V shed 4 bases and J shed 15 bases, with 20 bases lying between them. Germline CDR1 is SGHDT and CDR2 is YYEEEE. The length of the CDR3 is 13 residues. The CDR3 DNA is TGTGCCAGCAGCGGGCCGTTGGCGGCCGCGGGGTTCTTC. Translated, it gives CASSGPLAAAGFF. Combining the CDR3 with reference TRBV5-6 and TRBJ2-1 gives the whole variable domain DAGVTQSPTHLIKTRGQQVTLRCSPKSGHDTVSWYQQALGQGPQFIFQYYEEEERQRGNFPDRFSGHQFPNYSSELNVNALLLGDSALYLCASSGPLAAAGFFGPGTRLTVL.

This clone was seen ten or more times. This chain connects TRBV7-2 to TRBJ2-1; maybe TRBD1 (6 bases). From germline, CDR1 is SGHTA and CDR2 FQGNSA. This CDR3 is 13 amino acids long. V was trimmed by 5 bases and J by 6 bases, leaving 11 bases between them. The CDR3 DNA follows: TGTGCCAGCAGCCCCGCCAGGGGCAATGAGCAGTTCTTC. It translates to CASSPARGNEQFF.

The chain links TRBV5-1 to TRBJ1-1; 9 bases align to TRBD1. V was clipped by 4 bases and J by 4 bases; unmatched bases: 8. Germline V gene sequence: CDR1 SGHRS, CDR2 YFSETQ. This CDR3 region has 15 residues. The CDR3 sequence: CASSGRTGAGTEAFF. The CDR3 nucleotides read TGCGCCAGCAGCGGACGGACAGGGGCTGGCACTGAAGCTTTCTTT.

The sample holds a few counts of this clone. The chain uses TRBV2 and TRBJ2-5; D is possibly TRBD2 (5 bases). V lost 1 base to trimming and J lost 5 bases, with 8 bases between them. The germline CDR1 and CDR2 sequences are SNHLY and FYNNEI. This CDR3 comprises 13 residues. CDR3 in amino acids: CASSEEREETQYF. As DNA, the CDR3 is TGTGCCAGCAGTGAAGAGAGGGAGGAGACCCAGTACTTC. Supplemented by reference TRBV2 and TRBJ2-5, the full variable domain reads EPEVTQTPSHQVTQMGQEVILRCVPISNHLYFYWYRQILGQKVEFLVSFYNNEISEKSEIFDDQFSVERPDGSNFTLKIRSTKLEDSAMYFCASSEEREETQYFGPGTRLLVL.

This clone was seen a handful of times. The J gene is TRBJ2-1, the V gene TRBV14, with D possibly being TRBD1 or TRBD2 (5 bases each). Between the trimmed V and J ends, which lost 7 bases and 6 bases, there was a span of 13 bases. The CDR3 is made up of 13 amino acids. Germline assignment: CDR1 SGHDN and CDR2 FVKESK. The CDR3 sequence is CASNPTGPNEQFF. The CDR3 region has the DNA TGTGCCAGCAACCCCACGGGGCCCAATGAGCAGTTCTTC.

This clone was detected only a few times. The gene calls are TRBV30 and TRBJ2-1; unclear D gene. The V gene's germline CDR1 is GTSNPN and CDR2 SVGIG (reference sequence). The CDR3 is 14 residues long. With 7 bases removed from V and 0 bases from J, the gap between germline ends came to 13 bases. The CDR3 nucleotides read TGTGCCTCACCGGCCGGTACCTCCTACAATGAGCAGTTCTTC. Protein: CASPAGTSYNEQFF.

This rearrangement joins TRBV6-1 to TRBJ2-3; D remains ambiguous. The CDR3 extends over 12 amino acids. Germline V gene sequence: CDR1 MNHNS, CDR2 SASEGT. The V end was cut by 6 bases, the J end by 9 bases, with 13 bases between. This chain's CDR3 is CASSPGSFTQYF. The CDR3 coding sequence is TGTGCCAGCAGCCCCGGTTCCTTCACGCAGTATTTT.

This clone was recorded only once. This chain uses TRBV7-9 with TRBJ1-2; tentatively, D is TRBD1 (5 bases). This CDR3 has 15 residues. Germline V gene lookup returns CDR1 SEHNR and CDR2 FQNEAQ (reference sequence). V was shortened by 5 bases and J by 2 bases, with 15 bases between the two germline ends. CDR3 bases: TGTGCCAGCAGCCGCTGGGACGAGTCAAACTATGGCTACACCTTC. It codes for CASSRWDESNYGYTF.

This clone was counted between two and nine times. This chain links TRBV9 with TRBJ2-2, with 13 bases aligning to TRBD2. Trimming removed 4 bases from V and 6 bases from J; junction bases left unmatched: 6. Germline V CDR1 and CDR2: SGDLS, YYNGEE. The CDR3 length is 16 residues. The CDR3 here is CASSPHGLAGAGELFF. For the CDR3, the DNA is TGTGCCAGCAGCCCTCACGGACTAGCGGGAGCCGGGGAGCTGTTTTTT. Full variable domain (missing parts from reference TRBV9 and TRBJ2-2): DSGVTQTPKHLITATGQRVTLRCSPRSGDLSVYWYQQSLDQGLQFLIQYYNGEERAKGNILERFSAQQFPDLHSELNLSSLELGDSALYFCASSPHGLAGAGELFFGEGSRLTVL.

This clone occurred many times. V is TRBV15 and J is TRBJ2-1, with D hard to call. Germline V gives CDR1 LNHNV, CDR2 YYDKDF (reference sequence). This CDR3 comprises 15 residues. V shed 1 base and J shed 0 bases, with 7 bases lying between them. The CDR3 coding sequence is TGTGCCACCAGCAGAGGCCCAGGCTCCTACAATGAGCAGTTCTTC. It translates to CATSRGPGSYNEQFF.

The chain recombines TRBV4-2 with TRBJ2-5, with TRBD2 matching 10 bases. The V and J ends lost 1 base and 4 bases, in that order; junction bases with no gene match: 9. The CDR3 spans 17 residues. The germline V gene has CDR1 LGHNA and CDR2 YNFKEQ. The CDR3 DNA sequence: TGTGCCAGCAGCCAAGGGCTAGCGGGAGAATCAGGAGAGACCCAGTACTTC. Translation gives CASSQGLAGESGETQYF.

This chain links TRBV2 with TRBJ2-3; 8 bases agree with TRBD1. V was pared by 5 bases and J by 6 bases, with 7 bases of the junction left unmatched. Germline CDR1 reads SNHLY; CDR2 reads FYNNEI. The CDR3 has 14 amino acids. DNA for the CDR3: TGTGCCAGCAGTTTTGAGGCAGGGGGCGATACGCAGTATTTT. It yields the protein CASSFEAGGDTQYF. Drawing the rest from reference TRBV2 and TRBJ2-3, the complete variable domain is EPEVTQTPSHQVTQMGQEVILRCVPISNHLYFYWYRQILGQKVEFLVSFYNNEISEKSEIFDDQFSVERPDGSNFTLKIRSTKLEDSAMYFCASSFEAGGDTQYFGPGTRLTVL.

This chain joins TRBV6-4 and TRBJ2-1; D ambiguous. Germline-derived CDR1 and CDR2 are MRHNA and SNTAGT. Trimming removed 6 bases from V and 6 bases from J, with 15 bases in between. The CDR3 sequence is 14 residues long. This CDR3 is CASSLERESNEQFF. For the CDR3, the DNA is TGTGCCAGCAGCCTTGAGAGAGAAAGCAATGAGCAGTTCTTC.

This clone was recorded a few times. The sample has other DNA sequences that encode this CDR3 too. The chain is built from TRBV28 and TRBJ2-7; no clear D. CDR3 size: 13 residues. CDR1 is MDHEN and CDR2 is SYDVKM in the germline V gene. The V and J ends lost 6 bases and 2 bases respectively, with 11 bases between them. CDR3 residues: CASSPRPTYEQYF. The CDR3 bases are TGTGCCAGCAGCCCTCGCCCAACCTACGAGCAGTACTTC.

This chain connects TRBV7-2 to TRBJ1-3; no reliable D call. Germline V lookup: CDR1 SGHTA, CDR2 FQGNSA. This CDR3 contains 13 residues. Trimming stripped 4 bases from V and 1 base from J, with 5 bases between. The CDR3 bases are TGTGCCAGCAGCTGGGCATCTGGAAACACCATATATTTT. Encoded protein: CASSWASGNTIYF. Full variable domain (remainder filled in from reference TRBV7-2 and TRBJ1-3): GAGVSQSPSNKVTEKGKDVELRCDPISGHTALYWYRQSLGQGLEFLIYFQGNSAPDKSGLPSDRFSAERTGGSVSTLTIQRTQQEDSAVYLCASSWASGNTIYFGEGSWLTVV.

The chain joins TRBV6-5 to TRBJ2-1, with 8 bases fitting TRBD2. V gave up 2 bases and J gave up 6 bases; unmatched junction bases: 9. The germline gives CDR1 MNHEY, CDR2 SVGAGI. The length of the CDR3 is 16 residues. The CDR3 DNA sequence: TGTGCCAGCAGTTACCCTATAGCGGGAAGCGCCAATGAGCAGTTCTTC. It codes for CASSYPIAGSANEQFF.

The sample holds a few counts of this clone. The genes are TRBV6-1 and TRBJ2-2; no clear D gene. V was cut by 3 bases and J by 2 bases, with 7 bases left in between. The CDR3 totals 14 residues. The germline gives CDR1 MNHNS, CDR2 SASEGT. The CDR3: CASSDRINTGELFF. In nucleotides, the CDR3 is TGTGCCAGCAGTGACCGGATTAACACCGGGGAGCTGTTTTTT.

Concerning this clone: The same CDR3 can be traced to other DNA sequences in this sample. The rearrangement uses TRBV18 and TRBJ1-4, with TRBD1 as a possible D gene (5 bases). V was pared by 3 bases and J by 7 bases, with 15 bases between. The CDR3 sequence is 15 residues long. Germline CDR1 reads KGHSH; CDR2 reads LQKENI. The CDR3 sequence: CASSPRTGGGEKLFF. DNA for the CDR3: TGTGCCAGCTCACCCCGGACCGGGGGAGGTGAAAAACTGTTTTTT.

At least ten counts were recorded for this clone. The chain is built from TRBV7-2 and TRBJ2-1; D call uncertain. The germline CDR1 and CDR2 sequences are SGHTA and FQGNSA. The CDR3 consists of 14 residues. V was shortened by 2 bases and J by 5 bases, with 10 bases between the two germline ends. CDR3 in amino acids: CASSLPTQHNEQFF. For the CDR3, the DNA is TGTGCCAGCAGCTTACCGACGCAGCACAATGAGCAGTTCTTC.

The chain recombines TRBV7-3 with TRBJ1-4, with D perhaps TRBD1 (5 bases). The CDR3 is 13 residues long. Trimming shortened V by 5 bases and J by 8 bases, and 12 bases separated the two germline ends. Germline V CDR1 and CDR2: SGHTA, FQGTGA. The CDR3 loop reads CASSAGAGEKLFF. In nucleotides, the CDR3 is TGTGCCAGCAGCGCCGGGGCAGGGGAAAAACTGTTTTTT.

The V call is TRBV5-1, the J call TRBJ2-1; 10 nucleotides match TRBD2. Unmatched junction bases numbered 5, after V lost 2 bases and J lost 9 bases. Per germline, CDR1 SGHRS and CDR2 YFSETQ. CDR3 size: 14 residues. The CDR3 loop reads CASSFITSGTEQFF. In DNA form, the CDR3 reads TGCGCCAGCAGCTTTATAACTAGCGGGACTGAGCAGTTCTTC.

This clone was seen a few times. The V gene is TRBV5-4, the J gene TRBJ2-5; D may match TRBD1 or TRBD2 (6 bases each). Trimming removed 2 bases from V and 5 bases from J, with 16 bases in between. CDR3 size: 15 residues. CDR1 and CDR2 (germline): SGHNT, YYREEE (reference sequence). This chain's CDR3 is CASSFGGGSRETQYF. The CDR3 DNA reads TGTGCCAGCAGCTTCGGGGGCGGCTCGCGGGAGACCCAGTACTTC. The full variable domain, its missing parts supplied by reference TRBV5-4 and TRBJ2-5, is ETGVTQSPTHLIKTRGQQVTLRCSSQSGHNTVSWYQQALGQGPQFIFQYYREEENGRGNFPPRFSGLQFPNYSSELNVNALELDDSALYLCASSFGGGSRETQYFGPGTRLLVL.

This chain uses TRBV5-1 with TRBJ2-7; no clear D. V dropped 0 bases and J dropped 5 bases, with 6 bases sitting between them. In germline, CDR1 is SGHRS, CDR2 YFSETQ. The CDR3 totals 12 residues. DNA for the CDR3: TGCGCCAGCAGCTTGGAAGGGAACGAGCAGTACTTC. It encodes CASSLEGNEQYF.

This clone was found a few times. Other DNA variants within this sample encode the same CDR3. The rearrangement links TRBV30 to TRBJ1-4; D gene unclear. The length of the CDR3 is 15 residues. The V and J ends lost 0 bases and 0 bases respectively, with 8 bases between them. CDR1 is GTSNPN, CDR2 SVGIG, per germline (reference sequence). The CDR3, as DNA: TGTGCCTGGAGTGTCAGGTTAACAACTAATGAAAAACTGTTTTTT. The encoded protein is CAWSVRLTTNEKLFF.

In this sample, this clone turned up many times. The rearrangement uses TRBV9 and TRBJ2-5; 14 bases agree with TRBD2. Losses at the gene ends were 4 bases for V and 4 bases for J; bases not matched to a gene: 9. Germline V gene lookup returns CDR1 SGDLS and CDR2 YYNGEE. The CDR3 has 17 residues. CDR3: CASSPGTSGSRRETQYF. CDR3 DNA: TGTGCCAGCAGCCCTGGGACTAGCGGGAGTAGGAGAGAGACCCAGTACTTC.